The next 7 T cell receptor beta chains were all read from a single sample in a study of cytomegalovirus exposure and HLA in healthy donors. This PCR relied on a set of 60 Vbeta primers and 13 Jbeta primers. Sequencing was performed with immunoSEQ multiplex PCR; in TCRdb, only in-frame clones are kept and a portion is missing. The sample lists about 84,000 clones; more than 50% were seen once. Sequencing input: PBMCs. These receptors all come from a woman aged 40 to 55 in good health and CMV-seropositive.

J is TRBJ1-5 and V is TRBV27; 11 positions agree with TRBD1. Looked up from germline, CDR1 is MNHEY and CDR2 is SMNVEV (reference sequence). CDR3 length: 16 amino acids. With V trimmed by 5 bases and J by 4 bases, 7 bases remained unmatched. Here the CDR3 reads CASSPRGTGGNQPQHF. In DNA form, the CDR3 reads TGTGCCAGCAGTCCCCGAGGGACAGGGGGTAATCAGCCCCAGCATTTT.

The chain couples TRBV11-2 to TRBJ2-3; TRBD1 is a possible D gene (6 bases). The CDR3 consists of 14 residues. CDR1 SGHAT and CDR2 FQNNGV come from the germline V gene. V lost 3 bases to trimming and J lost 3 bases, with 10 bases between them. CDR3 loop: CASSFIDRTDTQYF. In DNA, the CDR3 is TGTGCCAGCAGCTTTATCGACAGGACAGATACGCAGTATTTT.

V gene TRBV18 combines with J gene TRBJ2-3; TRBD2 agrees at 9 bases. Germline CDR1 reads KGHSH; CDR2 reads LQKENI. The CDR3 covers 16 residues. V was clipped by 0 bases and J by 3 bases; unmatched bases: 4. The CDR3 DNA sequence: TGTGCCAGCTCACCACCGCGGGAGGGCAGAACAGATACGCAGTATTTT. This gives the protein CASSPPREGRTDTQYF.

The V call is TRBV28, the J call TRBJ2-4; D is undetermined. Trimming left V 3 bases short and J 6 bases short, with 6 bases between. Germline V gene lookup returns CDR1 MDHEN and CDR2 SYDVKM. The CDR3 totals 12 residues. The CDR3 loop is CASSFTGNIQYF. The CDR3 coding sequence is TGTGCCAGCAGTTTCACGGGAAACATTCAGTACTTC.

This clone was observed a few times. The V and J genes are TRBV7-2 and TRBJ2-2; 8 bases line up with TRBD2. Germline values: CDR1 SGHTA, CDR2 FQGNSA. The CDR3 sequence is 16 residues long. The V segment lost 0 bases and the J segment 6 bases; nucleotides outside the gene matches: 6. This CDR3 reads CASSLAAGGRAGELFF. The CDR3 DNA reads TGTGCCAGCAGCTTAGCGGCGGGGGGTCGGGCCGGGGAGCTGTTTTTT. Looking up the rest from reference TRBV7-2 and TRBJ2-2 gives the full variable domain: GAGVSQSPSNKVTEKGKDVELRCDPISGHTALYWYRQSLGQGLEFLIYFQGNSAPDKSGLPSDRFSAERTGGSVSTLTIQRTQQEDSAVYLCASSLAAGGRAGELFFGEGSRLTVL.

V and J are TRBV10-1 and TRBJ2-6; possibly TRBD2 for D (5 bases). Trimming left V 5 bases short and J 4 bases short, with 12 bases between. Germline V gene sequence: CDR1 WNHNN, CDR2 SYGVQD (reference sequence). The CDR3 is made up of 15 amino acids. CDR3 coding DNA: TGCGCCAGCAGTCCGGGGAAGTCCGGGGCCAACGTCCTGACTTTC. It is translated as CASSPGKSGANVLTF.

The V call is TRBV5-4, the J call TRBJ2-7; 10 bases are a match to TRBD1. The germline V gene has CDR1 SGHNT and CDR2 YYREEE (reference sequence). J lost 7 bases, V lost 6 bases, and 7 bases had no gene match. CDR3 size: 13 residues. The CDR3 sequence: CASTRDRGFEQYF. CDR3 DNA: TGTGCCAGCACCCGGGACAGGGGCTTTGAGCAGTACTTC.